Below are 13 T cell receptor beta chains sequenced from a single sample in a study of T cell responses to AZD1222 COVID-19 vaccine. Clones were sequenced by immunoSEQ multiplex PCR, and TCRdb holds only the in-frame ones, with some missing. The sample holds fewer than 85,000 clones, roughly nine tenths seen once. Sequencing used peripheral blood, obtained on day 0 of AZD1222 vaccination. These receptors came from an adult in good health.

V usage is TRBV3-1 (or the pseudogene TRBV3-2) and J usage is TRBJ1-3; 9 nucleotides match TRBD1. Germline trimming cut 1 base from V and 2 bases from J; bases unmatched to any gene: 0. Germline lookup yields CDR1 LGHDT and CDR2 YNNKEL (reference sequence). CDR3 length: 15 residues. Written as DNA, the CDR3 is TGTGCCAGCAGCCAAGGGACAGGGGCTGGAAACACCATATATTTT. This encodes CASSQGTGAGNTIYF.

The rearrangement uses TRBV2 and TRBJ1-2; D unclear. Trimming left V 1 base short and J 3 bases short, with 3 bases between. This CDR3 comprises 12 residues. Germline CDR1 is SNHLY and CDR2 is FYNNEI. CDR3 nucleotide sequence: TGTGCCAGCAGTGAAGGGGACTATGGCTACACCTTC. The encoded protein is CASSEGDYGYTF.

CDR3 amino acids: CASSASLAVNEQFF. The CDR3 DNA reads TGTGCCAGCAGTGCTTCCTTAGCAGTCAATGAGCAGTTCTTC. The chain has TRBV6-4 and TRBJ2-1; no firm D call. The CDR3 loop spans 14 amino acids. V was trimmed by 4 bases and J by 6 bases, leaving 13 bases between them. Germline lookup yields CDR1 MRHNA and CDR2 SNTAGT.

V is TRBV7-2 and J is TRBJ1-2; possible D gene TRBD1, 5 bases. This CDR3 contains 13 residues. The germline V gene has CDR1 SGHTA and CDR2 FQGNSA. Trimming removed 1 base at V and 8 bases at J, with 11 bases between. In DNA, the CDR3 is TGTGCCAGCAGCTTAGTTCTGGAGGGGGGCTACACCTTC. This gives the protein CASSLVLEGGYTF.

In this sample, this clone turned up once. V usage is TRBV19 and J usage is TRBJ1-5; the match to TRBD1 covers 7 bases. The CDR3 covers 13 residues. Germline CDR1 and CDR2: LNHDA and SQIVND (reference sequence). With 6 bases clipped from V and 1 base from J, the junction kept 0 bases outside the gene matches. The CDR3 sequence is CASRQGSNQPQHF. The CDR3 DNA is TGTGCCAGTAGACAGGGGAGCAATCAGCCCCAGCATTTT.

This clone has more than one count but fewer than ten. In DNA, the CDR3 is TGTGCCAGCAGCAAAGACGGGCGCGACGAGCAGTACTTC. This codes for CASSKDGRDEQYF. V is TRBV7-9 and J is TRBJ2-7; D uncertain. Per germline, CDR1 SEHNR and CDR2 FQNEAQ (reference sequence). V lost 5 bases to trimming and J lost 5 bases, with 13 bases between them. This CDR3 is 13 amino acids long.

This chain's CDR3 is CSASGSSGFYEQYF. The CDR3 nucleotides are TGCAGTGCCAGTGGGAGCTCTGGATTCTACGAGCAGTACTTC. V usage is TRBV20-1 and J usage is TRBJ2-7, with D maybe TRBD2 (5 bases). This CDR3 has 14 residues. V dropped 6 bases and J dropped 3 bases, with 18 bases sitting between them. Germline V gene lookup returns CDR1 DFQATT and CDR2 SNEGSKA (reference sequence).

The chain carries TRBV24-1 and TRBJ1-1, with D hard to call. The CDR3 is 13 residues long. Germline lookup yields CDR1 KGHDR and CDR2 SFDVKD. Trimming took 8 bases from V and 1 from J, leaving 10 bases between them. Here the CDR3 DNA reads TGTGCCACCAATGTACCTCCGAACACTGAAGCTTTCTTT. It encodes CATNVPPNTEAFF.

The rearrangement joins TRBV2 to TRBJ2-7, with 9 nucleotides matching TRBD2. Germline V gene sequence: CDR1 SNHLY, CDR2 FYNNEI. V was pared by 6 bases and J by 2 bases, with 5 bases of the junction left unmatched. The CDR3 consists of 14 residues. This CDR3 is CASSAGGSTYEQYF. The CDR3 DNA reads as TGTGCCAGCAGCGCGGGGGGGTCTACCTACGAGCAGTACTTC.

The chain has TRBV11-2 and TRBJ2-2, with 11 bases that match TRBD2. CDR3 length: 20 residues. From germline, CDR1 is SGHAT and CDR2 FQNNGV. With 0 bases clipped from V and 3 bases from J, the junction kept 12 bases outside the gene matches. The chain's CDR3 is CASSLDAFQRGLADTGELFF. The CDR3 DNA reads TGTGCCAGCAGCTTAGACGCGTTCCAACGGGGACTAGCGGACACCGGGGAGCTGTTTTTT.

The chain is built from TRBV27 and TRBJ2-1, with D tentatively TRBD1 or TRBD2 (5 bases each). Germline CDR1 and CDR2: MNHEY and SMNVEV (reference sequence). V lost 0 bases, J lost 1 base, and 16 bases lay in between. The CDR3 is made up of 18 amino acids. CDR3 in amino acids: CASSLSPWGRTSYNEQFF. As DNA, the CDR3 is TGTGCCAGCAGTTTATCCCCCTGGGGGAGAACGTCCTACAATGAGCAGTTCTTC.

The chain recombines TRBV2 with TRBJ1-1, with D perhaps TRBD1 (5 bases). The CDR3 spans 13 residues. Trimming left V 6 bases short and J 0 bases short, with 8 bases between. Germline V gives CDR1 SNHLY, CDR2 FYNNEI. The CDR3 nucleotides are TGTGCCAGCAGGTCAGGGTTGAACACTGAAGCTTTCTTT. This gives the protein CASRSGLNTEAFF.

The rearrangement links TRBV28 to TRBJ1-4, with D perhaps TRBD1 (6 bases). Germline CDR1 and CDR2: MDHEN and SYDVKM. Trimming removed 7 bases from V and 8 bases from J, with 14 bases in between. The CDR3 is 13 residues long. The CDR3 DNA follows: TGTGCCAGCACGGGGGCAGGAGGCGAAAAACTGTTTTTT. Encoded protein: CASTGAGGEKLFF.